This is a list of T cell receptor beta chains from one sample in a study of blood T cell dynamics during melanoma immunotherapy. Data came from immunoSEQ multiplex PCR; TCRdb stores just in-frame clones and leaves some out. In the table there are 5,500 to 8,500 clones, roughly 88% of which are singletons. The material was blood, obtained from a patient treated with checkpoint blockade. Every receptor here comes from a human donor with melanoma. Some clones in this sample may be carry-over from other donors' samples. The CDR3 runs from the conserved cysteine through the conserved F or W. Fields, in order: V gene, D gene, J gene, clone size, CDR3 DNA, CDR3 protein. D genes are given only for firm matches. The size of a clone is reported for some rows only, either as once, few or many, or as a class for expanded clones.

>TRBV5-1|NA|TRBJ2-1|NA
TGCGCCAGCAGCTTGGGTCCGGGTTCTGATGAGCAGTTCTTC
CASSLGPGSDEQFF
>TRBV4-1|NA|TRBJ1-6|once
TGCGCCAGCAGCCGACAGCCGACGCGAGCTGGCTATAATTCACCCCTCCACTTT
CASSRQPTRAGYNSPLHF
>TRBV28|TRBD1|TRBJ1-3|NA
TGTGCCAGCACCGAGGACAGGGGGGTGTACACCATATATTTT
CASTEDRGVYTIYF
>TRBV18|NA|TRBJ2-2|NA
TGTGCCAGCTCACCATTTGAGGGGAACACCGGGGAGCTGTTTTTT
CASSPFEGNTGELFF
>TRBV29-1|NA|TRBJ1-1|NA
TGCAGCGTTGCAGGGACTTACTCCCGCGGGAACACTGAAGCTTTCTTT
CSVAGTYSRGNTEAFF
>TRBV25-1|TRBD1|TRBJ1-2|NA
TGTGCCAGCAGTGGGCTGGACAGGCTTAACTATGGCTACACCTTC
CASSGLDRLNYGYTF
>TRBV7-2|NA|TRBJ2-3|NA
TGTGCCAGCAGCTTAGGTCGGGGGGCCGGAGATACGCAGTATTTT
CASSLGRGAGDTQYF
>TRBV5-1|NA|TRBJ2-2|NA
TGCGCCAGCAGCTTTAGTACGGGGTTCAACACCGGGGAGCTGTTTTTT
CASSFSTGFNTGELFF
>TRBV5-5|TRBD1|TRBJ1-1|NA
TGTGCCAGCAGCACGGACAGGAAGAACACTGAAGCTTTCTTT
CASSTDRKNTEAFF
>TRBV4-1|TRBD2|TRBJ2-7|NA
TGCGCCAGCAGCCAACAGGGACTAGCGGGAGACGAGCAGTACTTC
CASSQQGLAGDEQYF
>TRBV18|NA|TRBJ2-2|NA
TGTGCCAGCTCACCTGAGGTCGGACAGCTGCCCGGGGAGCTGTTTTTT
CASSPEVGQLPGELFF
>TRBV15|NA|TRBJ2-5|NA
TGTGCCACCAGCAGGCAACTCCGGGACACAGAGTACTTC
CATSRQLRDTEYF
>TRBV18|NA|TRBJ2-7|NA
TGTGCCAGCTCACCCCACCTGGAGCAGGACGAGCAGTACTTC
CASSPHLEQDEQYF
>TRBV10-2|NA|TRBJ2-2|NA
TGCGCCAGCAGAATGTTTGGGGACGCGAACACCGGGGAGCTGTTTTTT
CASRMFGDANTGELFF
>TRBV28|TRBD2|TRBJ2-2|NA
TGTGCCAGCAGTTTGGTAGCGGGAGTCACCGGGGAGCTGTTTTTT
CASSLVAGVTGELFF
>TRBV6-6|TRBD2|TRBJ2-1|NA
TGTGCCAGCAGTTCACTAGCGGAGAGAGACAATGAGCAGTTCTTC
CASSSLAERDNEQFF
>TRBV12-5|NA|TRBJ1-3|NA
TGTGCTAGTGGTTTGGCCCACAGAGGCACCATATATTTT
CASGLAHRGTIYF
>TRBV6-1|TRBD1|TRBJ2-7|once
TGTGCCAGCAGTGAAGCCTCTGGACAGGGAGCCTACGAGCAGTACTTC
CASSEASGQGAYEQYF
>TRBV6-5|NA|TRBJ1-6|NA
TGTGCCAGCAGTTACTCGCTTCAGAATTCACCCCTCCACTTT
CASSYSLQNSPLHF
>TRBV5-1|NA|TRBJ2-7|NA
TGCGCCAGCAGCTTGGCAGGGTCCTACGAGCAGTACTTC
CASSLAGSYEQYF
>TRBV5-4|NA|TRBJ2-1|few
TGTGCCAGCAGCCCACAGGGACCCAATGAGCAGTTCTTC
CASSPQGPNEQFF
>TRBV6-6|NA|TRBJ1-1|NA
TGTGCCAGTCAGGGAGCCGCCATGAACACTGAAGCTTTCTTT
CASQGAAMNTEAFF
>TRBV30|NA|TRBJ1-3|NA
TGTGCCTGGAGTCTTCCAGGAGCAGGGAACGGAAACACCATATATTTT
CAWSLPGAGNGNTIYF
>TRBV27|TRBD2|TRBJ2-7|NA
TGTGCCAGCAGTTTGGGTAGCGGGAGGTACACCTACGAGCAGTACTTC
CASSLGSGRYTYEQYF
>TRBV5-4|NA|TRBJ2-1|NA
TGTGCCAGCAGTTCTCCCGGAGGGGGCCGGAATGAGCAGTTCTTC
CASSSPGGGRNEQFF
>TRBV5-4|NA|TRBJ2-1|NA
TGTGCCAGCAGCTTAATAGGCGCCTACAATGAGCAGTTCTTC
CASSLIGAYNEQFF
>TRBV6-1|NA|TRBJ1-5|NA
TGTGCCAGCAGAAGGACGGCGAGCAACAATCAGCCCCAGCATTTT
CASRRTASNNQPQHF
>TRBV28|NA|TRBJ2-3|NA
TGTGCCAGCAGTTTGCCACCTGGGCAGAGGACGCAGTATTTT
CASSLPPGQRTQYF
>TRBV11-2|NA|TRBJ1-4|NA
TGTGCCAGCAGCTTAGGTTTCGGGGTTGGTGAAAAACTGTTTTTT
CASSLGFGVGEKLFF
>TRBV11-2|TRBD1|TRBJ2-7|NA
TGTGCCAGCAGGGGACAGGGTACCTACGAGCAGTACTTC
CASRGQGTYEQYF
>TRBV11-2|NA|TRBJ2-2|once
TGTGCCAGCAGCAGAGAACAGGCACCCGGGGAGCTGTTTTTT
CASSREQAPGELFF
>TRBV5-1|NA|TRBJ2-1|NA
TGCGCCAGCAGCTTCAGTCTGTACAATGAGCAGTTCTTC
CASSFSLYNEQFF
>TRBV27|NA|TRBJ2-6|few
TGTGCCAGCAGTTTGGCGGGGGACAACTCTGGGGCCAACGTCCTGACTTTC
CASSLAGDNSGANVLTF
>TRBV29-1|NA|TRBJ2-5|NA
TGCAGCGTTGAGGGGGGTAGCAGGGAATTGGAGACCCAGTACTTC
CSVEGGSRELETQYF
>TRBV30|NA|TRBJ1-6|NA
TGTGCCTGGAGTGTCGGGACGGGTCGAAATTCACCCCTCCACTTT
CAWSVGTGRNSPLHF
>TRBV6-5|NA|TRBJ2-7|few
TGTGCCAGCAGGTACCAGGCGTCAGTGGCCGACGAGCAGTACTTC
CASRYQASVADEQYF
>TRBV7-2|NA|TRBJ2-7|NA
TGTGCCAGCAGCGGTACAGGCTACTACGAGCAGTACTTC
CASSGTGYYEQYF
>TRBV28|NA|TRBJ2-1|NA
TGTGCCAGCAGCGACGGGACGGAGTATTGGGAGCAGTTCTTC
CASSDGTEYWEQFF
>TRBV5-6|NA|TRBJ2-4|NA
TGTGCCAGCAGCTTATATCGGGGTGTCGCCAAAAACATTCAGTACTTC
CASSLYRGVAKNIQYF
>TRBV30|TRBD1|TRBJ1-5|few
TGTGCCTGGAGTGTGACAGGGCTGAATCAGCCCCAGCATTTT
CAWSVTGLNQPQHF
>TRBV5-4|NA|TRBJ2-1|NA
TGTGCCAGCAGCTTAGGTCTAGTTGGGGATGAGCAGTTCTTC
CASSLGLVGDEQFF
>TRBV19|TRBD1|TRBJ1-2|once
TGTGCCAGTAGTATTCTACAGGGGGCGAGGAGAAACTATGGCTACACCTTC
CASSILQGARRNYGYTF
>TRBV20-1|NA|TRBJ1-4|NA
TGCAGTGCTATCATTAATGAAAAACTGTTTTTT
CSAIINEKLFF
>TRBV2|TRBD1|TRBJ2-5|NA
TGTGCCAGCAGTCAAGGGACAGGGGGCGGGGAGACCCAGTACTTC
CASSQGTGGGETQYF
>TRBV18|TRBD2|TRBJ2-1|NA
TGTGCCAGCTCACCCGGGGGGACGGATGAGCAGTTCTTC
CASSPGGTDEQFF
>TRBV27|NA|TRBJ1-1|NA
TGTGCCAGCAGTTCCGCGACCCTGGGCTGGATGGACACTGAAGCTTTCTTT
CASSSATLGWMDTEAFF